This T cell receptor beta chain was found in a study of T cells in Graves' hyperthyroidism and ophthalmopathy. It was RNA transcripts that yielded the amplified TCR beta CDR3 regions. The HTBI primer set served for first-round RT-PCR of the TCR CDR3. From the multiplex PCR reads, TCRdb called clonotypes with MiXCR, one entry per CDR3 protein. The sample records about 300,000 distinct CDR3 sequences, roughly 19% being singletons. This CDR3 has 12 amino acids. Germline CDR1 is SNHLY and CDR2 is FYNNEI. Trimming removed 3 bases at V and 3 bases at J, with 5 bases between. This clonotype was found many times.

The rearrangement links TRBV2 to TRBJ2-5; D not resolved. The origin of this receptor is a man aged 45 to 65 with Graves' ophthalmopathy. The specimen was blood. CDR3 amino acids: CASSENEETQYF. CDR3 sequence (DNA): TGTGCCAGCAGTGAGAATGAAGAGACCCAGTACTTC.